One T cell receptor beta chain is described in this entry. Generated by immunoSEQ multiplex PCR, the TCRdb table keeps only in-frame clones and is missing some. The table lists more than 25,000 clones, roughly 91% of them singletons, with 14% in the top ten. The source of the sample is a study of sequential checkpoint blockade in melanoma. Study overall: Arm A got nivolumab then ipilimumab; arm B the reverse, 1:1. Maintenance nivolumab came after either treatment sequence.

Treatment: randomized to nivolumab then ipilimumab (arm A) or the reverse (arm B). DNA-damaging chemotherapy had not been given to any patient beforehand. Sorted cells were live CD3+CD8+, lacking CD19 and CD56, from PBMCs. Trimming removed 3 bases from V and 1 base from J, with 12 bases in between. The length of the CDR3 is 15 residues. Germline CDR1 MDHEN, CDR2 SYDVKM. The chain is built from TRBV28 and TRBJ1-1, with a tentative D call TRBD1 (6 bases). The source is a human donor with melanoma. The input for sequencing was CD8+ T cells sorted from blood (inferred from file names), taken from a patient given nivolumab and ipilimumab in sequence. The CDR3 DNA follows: TGTGCCAGCAGTTTTGGGGGCAGCCGGAACACTGAAGCTTTCTTT. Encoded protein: CASSFGGSRNTEAFF.